These 29 T cell receptor beta chains were all obtained from the same sample, sequenced in a study of tumor-infiltrating lymphocytes in primary liver carcinoma. Researchers drew blood RNA from unsorted whole blood and extracted germline DNA as well. Priming with a constant-region primer yielded TCR beta cDNA from roughly 0.45 ug total RNA. ARM-PCR, slightly modified, supplied the TCR beta libraries through three nested multiplex PCR rounds. A C-beta reverse primer and TRBV1-TRBV30 forward primers served in each of the first two PCR rounds, at around 10 cycles apiece. TCRdb used MiXCR to reprocess the multiplex PCR reads, holding one entry per CDR3 protein. The sample carries over 250,000 distinct CDR3 sequences, 50% to 75% recorded once. Input material: peripheral blood. The receptors originated from a woman aged 25-40 years with primary liver carcinoma and hepatitis B virus infection.

This clonotype has just a few counts. CDR3 nucleotide sequence: TGTGCCAGCAGCCAGGCAGGGATAATATCTCGTGGCTACACCTTC. Its translation is CASSQAGIISRGYTF. V is TRBV28 and J is TRBJ1-2; weak D call: TRBD1 (5 bases). Germline V gives CDR1 MDHEN, CDR2 SYDVKM. V was shortened by 6 bases and J by 7 bases, with 21 bases between the two germline ends. The CDR3 runs to 15 residues.

The V gene is TRBV13, the J gene TRBJ2-7, with 10 bases aligning to TRBD1. This CDR3 region has 17 residues. Unmatched junction bases numbered 10, after V lost 5 bases and J lost 0 bases. Germline values: CDR1 PRHDT, CDR2 FYEKMQ (reference sequence). The CDR3 region is CASSPGTGASISYEQYF. The CDR3 nucleotides are TGTGCCAGCAGCCCTGGGACAGGGGCTTCTATCTCCTACGAGCAGTACTTC.

Comments on this clonotype: A read error is possible here, since a much larger clone lies one base away. The chain couples TRBV14 to TRBJ2-7, with unresolved D. V lost 0 bases to trimming and J lost 7 bases, with 16 bases between them. The germline V gene has CDR1 SGHDN and CDR2 FVKESK. The CDR3 consists of 15 residues. CDR3 DNA: TGTGCCAGCAGCCAAGAAGGCGTCCTAGTCAGGGAGCAGTACTTC. Encoded protein: CASSQEGVLVREQYF. Variable domain in full (rest from reference TRBV14 and TRBJ2-7): EAGVTQFPSHSVIEKGQTVTLRCDPISGHDNLYWYRRVMGKEIKFLLHFVKESKQDESGMPNNRFLAERTGGTYSTLKVQPAELEDSGVYFCASSQEGVLVREQYFGPGTRLTVT.

As for this clonotype: This may arise from a read error, as a much more abundant clone is one base away. As the CDR3 is not closed by the conserved phenylalanine or tryptophan, this likely results from a read error. The V and J genes are TRBV29-1 and TRBJ2-2; a weak D match, TRBD2 (5 bases). The CDR3 extends over 15 amino acids. Trimming took off 6 bases at V and 0 bases at J, with 14 bases between the two ends. CDR1 is SQVTM, CDR2 ANQGSEA, per germline. Here the CDR3 DNA reads TGCAGCGTCATACAGATCGGGGCGAACACCGGGGAGCTGTTTCTT. Protein sequence: CSVIQIGANTGELFL.

Remarks on this clonotype: One junction end disagrees with the germline gene, perhaps due to a read error. The CDR3, as DNA: TGTGCCAGCAGCCAACCAGCCGAGTACGGGCAGTACTTC. It is translated as CASSQPAEYGQYF. The chain uses TRBV4-2 and TRBJ2-7, with D unclear. The CDR3 has 13 residues. Germline-derived CDR1 and CDR2 are LGHNA and YNFKEQ.

This clonotype was detected ten times or more. The rearrangement links TRBV6-5 to TRBJ2-3, with D perhaps matching TRBD1 or TRBD2 (5 bases each). The CDR3 covers 13 residues. CDR1 is MNHEY and CDR2 is SVGAGI in the germline V gene. Trimming removed 6 bases from V and 5 bases from J, with 12 bases in between. Here the CDR3 reads CASSRDLQDTQYF. CDR3 coding DNA: TGTGCCAGCAGCCGGGACCTACAAGATACGCAGTATTTT.

V and J are TRBV4-3 and TRBJ2-1; D unclear. Trimming removed 1 base from V and 1 base from J, with 8 bases in between. The CDR3 loop spans 15 amino acids. Germline V CDR1 and CDR2: LGHNA, YSLEER. The CDR3 here is CASSQAVGSYNEQFF. CDR3 bases: TGCGCCAGCAGCCAAGCAGTGGGTTCCTACAATGAGCAGTTCTTC.

This clonotype was counted once. The rearrangement joins TRBV6-5 to TRBJ1-5; a weak D match, TRBD1 (6 bases). This CDR3 comprises 14 residues. Per the germline V gene, CDR1 is MNHEY and CDR2 is SVGAGI. V was cut by 5 bases and J by 8 bases, with 16 bases left in between. The CDR3 coding sequence is TGTGCCAGCAGTCGAACAGGGTATAATAAGCCCCAGCATTTT. It specifies CASSRTGYNKPQHF.

As to this clonotype: A read error is likely, as this CDR3 ends without the conserved phenylalanine or tryptophan. The DNA is left out, because the CDR3 cannot be placed on it with certainty; the CDR3 is given as TCRdb lists it. The genes are TRBV11-1 and TRBJ2-1. CDR1 SGHAT and CDR2 FQDESV come from the germline V gene (reference sequence). A total of 12 residues make up the CDR3, ends included. The CDR3 sequence: CASSLEPNELFV.

The chain is built from TRBV4-3 and TRBJ1-2; 10 positions match TRBD1. After removal of 1 base from V and 6 bases from J, the junction contained 5 bases not matched to a gene. The germline V gene has CDR1 LGHNA and CDR2 YSLEER. The CDR3 has 15 amino acids. CDR3 region: CASSQGRTGGHGYTF. For the CDR3, the DNA is TGCGCCAGCAGCCAAGGACGGACAGGGGGACATGGCTACACCTTC.

The chain recombines TRBV23-1 with TRBJ2-7, with D tentatively TRBD1 (5 bases). TRBV23-1 falls under the ORF class, with uncertain function. V dropped 1 base and J dropped 0 bases, with 10 bases sitting between them. The CDR3 extends over 15 amino acids. The CDR3 coding sequence is TGCGCCAGCAGTCAATTTGACAGCTCCTCCTACGAGCAGTACTTC. This sequence encodes CASSQFDSSSYEQYF.

This clonotype was picked up a small number of times. A clone one base away is much larger, so this may be a read error. The chain joins TRBV11-3 to TRBJ1-1; tentatively, D is TRBD1 (5 bases). The CDR3 sequence is 14 residues long. In germline, CDR1 is SGHNT, CDR2 YENEEA. CDR3 bases: TGTACCAGCAGCTTCTCAGGGCTGGACACTGAAGCTTTCTTT. It translates to CTSSFSGLDTEAFF.

This clonotype showed up just once. No conserved phenylalanine or tryptophan is present at the end of the CDR3, so a read error is the likely explanation. The rearrangement links TRBV19 to TRBJ2-1, with TRBD2 matching 14 bases. V shed 7 bases, J shed 9 bases, and the junction held 8 bases outside the gene matches. This CDR3 has 15 amino acids. Germline V lookup: CDR1 LNHDA, CDR2 SQIVND (reference sequence). The CDR3 sequence is CASIRGTSGSGEQFL. CDR3 bases: TGTGCCAGTATCCGTGGGACTAGCGGGAGTGGTGAGCAGTTCCTC.

As for this clonotype: This may be a read error: a much more frequent sequence differs by one nucleotide. V and J are TRBV6-5 and TRBJ1-4; D unclear. There are 11 residues in the CDR3. Germline V CDR1 and CDR2: MNHEY, SVGAGI. The CDR3 here is CVSSLGGKLFF. CDR3 in DNA: TGTGTCAGCAGCCTGGGCGGAAAACTGTTTTTT.

This clonotype showed up many times. This CDR3 is CASSTSGRATGELFF. The CDR3 nucleotides are TGTGCCAGCAGTACTAGCGGGAGGGCCACCGGGGAGCTGTTTTTT. This chain uses TRBV6-2 or TRBV6-3 with TRBJ2-2; 13 nucleotides agree with TRBD2. The germline gives CDR1 MNHEY, CDR2 SVGEGT. The CDR3 runs to 15 residues. The V and J ends lost 5 bases and 4 bases, in that order; junction bases with no gene match: 1.

V is TRBV28 and J is TRBJ1-1; D might be TRBD1 (5 bases). Germline loops: CDR1 MDHEN, CDR2 SYDVKM. The CDR3 is 14 residues long. Deletions cut 10 bases from V and 1 base from J, with 16 bases between. CDR3 coding DNA: TGTGCCACCGGAAAAGGGGTAGGGAACACTGAAGCTTTCTTT. Protein: CATGKGVGNTEAFF.

As regards this clonotype: This may be a read error: a much more frequent sequence differs by one nucleotide. The chain joins TRBV4-3 to TRBJ2-5; 9 positions agree with TRBD2. V gave up 1 base and J gave up 6 bases; unmatched junction bases: 12. Germline V gives CDR1 LGHNA, CDR2 YSLEER. This CDR3 has 17 amino acids. The CDR3 region is CASSQGPLAGSGKTQYF. The CDR3 DNA sequence: TGCGCCAGCAGCCAAGGTCCGCTAGCGGGATCTGGGAAGACCCAGTACTTC.

This clonotype has only a few counts. V is TRBV7-9 and J is TRBJ2-7; D may be TRBD1 (7 bases). This CDR3 is 13 amino acids long. With 1 base removed from V and 7 bases from J, the gap between germline ends came to 11 bases. Germline CDR1 and CDR2: SEHNR and FQNEAQ (reference sequence). CDR3 sequence: CASSLGSGGEQYF. The CDR3 bases are TGTGCCAGCAGCTTAGGCTCAGGGGGGGAGCAGTACTTC. The full variable domain, completed using reference TRBV7-9 and TRBJ2-7, is DTGVSQNPRHKITKRGQNVTFRCDPISEHNRLYWYRQTLGQGPEFLTYFQNEAQLEKSRLLSDRFSAERPKGSFSTLEIQRTEQGDSAMYLCASSLGSGGEQYFGPGTRLTVT.

A word on this clonotype: Germline and junction disagree at one end, which may indicate a read error. The chain uses TRBV6-5 and TRBJ1-1; 8 nucleotides match TRBD1. The CDR3 is made up of 12 amino acids. CDR1 and CDR2 (germline): MNHEY, SVGAGI. CDR3 sequence (DNA): TGTGCCTGCAGTGACAGGGGCCGGGAAGCTTTCTTT. Translating it yields CACSDRGREAFF.

To note about this clonotype: An end of the junction differs from the germline gene, which may be a read error. The chain couples TRBV28 to TRBJ2-6; maybe TRBD1 (6 bases). From germline, CDR1 is MDHEN and CDR2 SYDVKM. The CDR3 runs 18 residues. The CDR3 protein is CARSLQGVPRAGANVLTF. Written as DNA, the CDR3 is TGTGCCAGGAGTTTACAGGGTGTTCCACGGGCTGGGGCCAACGTCCTGACTTTC.

In its sample, this clonotype was seen a few times. The rearrangement uses TRBV30 and TRBJ2-1; either TRBD1 or TRBD2 may fit D (5 bases each). V was pared by 0 bases and J by 5 bases, with 20 bases between. The germline gives CDR1 GTSNPN, CDR2 SVGIG (reference sequence). The CDR3 is 17 residues long. CDR3 protein: CAWSVLRGAGINNEQFF. In nucleotides, the CDR3 is TGTGCCTGGAGTGTATTGAGAGGGGCAGGGATAAACAATGAGCAGTTCTTC.

With regard to this clonotype: At one boundary the junction diverges from the germline segment, which might be a read error. The gene calls are TRBV11-2 and TRBJ2-2; D may be TRBD2 (7 bases). Germline loops: CDR1 SGHAT, CDR2 FQNNGV. CDR3 length: 17 amino acids. The chain's CDR3 is CASSSSWTVSRTGGLSF. The CDR3 DNA is TGTGCCAGCAGCTCCTCCTGGACTGTCTCCCGCACCGGGGGGCTGTCTTTT.

This clonotype was picked up a small number of times. The CDR3 spells CASSFGQGNEQYF. For the CDR3, the DNA is TGCGCCAGCAGCTTCGGACAGGGGAACGAGCAGTACTTC. This chain uses TRBV5-1 with TRBJ2-7; 9 positions agree with TRBD1. In germline, CDR1 is SGHRS, CDR2 YFSETQ. The CDR3 covers 13 residues. V dropped 2 bases and J dropped 5; count of bases not matched to a gene: 2.

A remark on this clonotype: Since the CDR3 does not end with the conserved phenylalanine or tryptophan, this likely comes from a read error. The DNA is omitted, as the CDR3 cannot be located on it reliably, and the CDR3 follows TCRdb's listing. The chain joins TRBV6-5 to TRBJ2-2; the D call of TRBD2 is as the table states it, not checked on the DNA. Germline V gene sequence: CDR1 MNHEY, CDR2 SVGAGI. The CDR3 has 14 residues if both end residues are counted. This CDR3 reads CASTRDLNTGELFS.

This clonotype was counted at least ten times. J is TRBJ1-5 and V is TRBV6-5, with 9 nucleotides matching TRBD1. Germline CDR1 and CDR2: MNHEY and SVGAGI. CDR3 length: 14 amino acids. The junction had 4 bases not matched to a gene; V was cut back by 6 bases and J by 4 bases. CDR3: CASRKTGGNQPQHF. The CDR3 DNA is TGTGCCAGCAGGAAGACAGGGGGGAATCAGCCCCAGCATTTT.

This clonotype was picked up a small number of times. This chain uses TRBV12-3 or TRBV12-4 with TRBJ1-2, with no clear D. V was trimmed by 5 bases and J by 5 bases, leaving 12 bases between them. The CDR3 loop spans 13 amino acids. CDR3 in amino acids: CASSPENFYGYTF. The DNA for the CDR3 is TGTGCCAGCAGTCCGGAGAACTTTTATGGCTACACCTTC.

Worth noting for this clonotype: This may arise from a read error, as a much more abundant clone is one base away. This chain connects TRBV6-5 to TRBJ2-1; D gene uncertain. Trimming took 5 bases from V and 10 from J, leaving 12 bases between them. Per germline, CDR1 MNHEY and CDR2 SVGAGI. The CDR3 extends over 12 amino acids. The DNA of the CDR3 is TGTGCCAGCAGTGGAACCTGGGAAGAGCAGTTCTTC. It translates to CASSGTWEEQFF.

About this clonotype: A much larger clone differs from this one at a single base, so this may be a read error. The chain uses TRBV29-1 and TRBJ2-3; D ambiguous. The CDR3 runs 14 residues. From germline, CDR1 is SQVTM and CDR2 ANQGSEA. Trimming left V 8 bases short and J 5 bases short, with 20 bases between. The CDR3 protein is CSYDISTVGDTQYF. The CDR3, as DNA: TGCAGCTATGATATCAGCACAGTAGGAGATACGCAGTATTTT.

The J gene is TRBJ1-1, the V gene TRBV6-5; D is possibly TRBD1 (6 bases). V gave up 6 bases and J gave up 1 base, with 12 bases separating them. The CDR3 is made up of 14 amino acids. CDR1 is MNHEY and CDR2 is SVGAGI in the germline V gene. The CDR3 region has the DNA TGTGCCAGCAGCCACGGACAGAAGAACACTGAAGCTTTCTTT. Translated: CASSHGQKNTEAFF.